Listed below are T cell receptor beta chains from one sample, sequenced in a study of shared clonotypes between healthy human individuals. Data came from immunoSEQ multiplex PCR; TCRdb stores just in-frame clones and leaves some out. The sample carries roughly 1 million clones, about 75% recorded once. The specimen sequenced was memory CD4+ T cells sorted from blood. Receptors were obtained from a man aged 18-30 years in good health. Both conserved end residues are part of each CDR3. For some rows the clone size is stated as once, few or many, or as a class when expanded; others skip it.

abundance	v_gene	j_gene	CDR3aa
.	TRBV11-2	TRBJ1-3	CASSLLDRGVTIYF
.	TRBV6-5	TRBJ1-6	CASSYSEGGSSPLHF
.	TRBV25-1	TRBJ2-5	CASRPESESRKTQYF
.	TRBV5-1	TRBJ1-4	CASSLRRNEKLFF
.	TRBV7-3	TRBJ2-3	CASSPQRGGPADTQYF
once	TRBV7-2	TRBJ2-3	CASSLGSGKGDTQYF
once	TRBV2	TRBJ2-7	CASSNRQGTYEQYF
.	TRBV5-4	TRBJ1-2	CASSFDRGWGGYTF
.	TRBV19	TRBJ2-7	CASSSQHRAEQYF
.	TRBV18	TRBJ1-6	CASSLDRNNSPLHF
few	TRBV28	TRBJ1-2	CASSFWSGNYGYTF
many	TRBV5-1	TRBJ2-3	CASGLAGSGQDTQYF
.	TRBV12-5	TRBJ2-7	CASGFSSRFAEQYF
.	TRBV5-1	TRBJ2-7	CASSEGRNYEQYF
few	TRBV6-1	TRBJ1-3	CASRQASQGNTIYF
.	TRBV7-9	TRBJ2-4	CASSPRGGGKNIQYF
.	TRBV11-2	TRBJ1-6	CASSPQEASPLHF
.	TRBV7-2	TRBJ2-7	CASSLERTRTYEQYF
.	TRBV6-1	TRBJ1-2	CASRQGLGYGYTF
few	TRBV13	TRBJ1-4	CASSRGDGRGLEKLFF
.	TRBV10-3	TRBJ2-7	CAISEQFLTYEQYF
.	TRBV6-5	TRBJ1-1	CASSYGRDTEAFF
.	TRBV11-2	TRBJ1-4	CASSLNPGVINEKLFF
.	TRBV19	TRBJ2-7	CASSIEVTRSYEQYF
.	TRBV7-8	TRBJ1-1	CASRIGVENTEAFF
many	TRBV7-9	TRBJ2-7	CASSLTIDNEQYF
.	TRBV2	TRBJ1-5	CASSEVAIGGSNQPQHF
.	TRBV7-9	TRBJ2-7	CASSSPETGNYEQYF
.	TRBV6-1	TRBJ1-5	CASSLGGDQPQHF
few	TRBV5-5	TRBJ2-2	CASSLVAGAYTGELFF
.	TRBV7-2	TRBJ2-7	CASSLGTSGSTYEQYF
few	TRBV6-1	TRBJ1-5	CASSVGDSQYQPQHF
.	TRBV30	TRBJ2-1	CAWRGAWSSYNEQFF
.	TRBV5-1	TRBJ1-5	CASSPDPGFNQPQHF
few	TRBV11-2	TRBJ1-1	CASSFEEDTEAFF
many	TRBV6-5	TRBJ1-2	CATRDGGYTF
few	TRBV2	TRBJ1-2	CASHRQENIGYTF
.	TRBV27	TRBJ1-6	CASSSPGTPLHF
few	TRBV28	TRBJ1-6	CASGLELSPLHF
.	TRBV6-1	TRBJ1-6	CASIYGSSYNSPLHF
.	TRBV6-5	TRBJ1-6	CASSYSAENYNSPLHF
.	TRBV5-4	TRBJ2-5	CASSLTSGGETQYF
.	TRBV12-5	TRBJ2-7	CASGLVLSSRTGSSYEQYF
.	TRBV6-6	TRBJ2-2	CASREGAGGELFF
.	TRBV5-1	TRBJ2-7	CASSLEGHRYEQYF
.	TRBV27	TRBJ2-2	CASTAGKKVRYTGELFF
.	TRBV10-2	TRBJ2-3	CASRTQRQVIDTQYF